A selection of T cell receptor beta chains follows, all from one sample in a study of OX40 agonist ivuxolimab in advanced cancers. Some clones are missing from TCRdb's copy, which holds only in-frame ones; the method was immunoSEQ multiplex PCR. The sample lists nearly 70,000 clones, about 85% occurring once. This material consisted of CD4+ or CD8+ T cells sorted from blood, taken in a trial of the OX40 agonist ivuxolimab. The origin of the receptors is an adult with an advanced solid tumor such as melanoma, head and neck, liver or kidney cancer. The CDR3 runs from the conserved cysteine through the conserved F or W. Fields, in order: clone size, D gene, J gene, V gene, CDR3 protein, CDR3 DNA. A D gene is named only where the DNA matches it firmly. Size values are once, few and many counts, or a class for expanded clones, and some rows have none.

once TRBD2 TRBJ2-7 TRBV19 CASSITGTSGVEQYF TGTGCCAGTAGTATCACCGGGACTAGCGGGGTCGAGCAGTACTTC
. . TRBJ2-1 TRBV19 CASSIGSRGAEQFF TGTGCCAGTAGTATCGGGAGCAGGGGAGCTGAGCAGTTCTTC
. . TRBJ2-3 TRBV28 CASSFLAGTDTQYF TGTGCCAGCAGTTTCTTAGCCGGCACAGATACGCAGTATTTT
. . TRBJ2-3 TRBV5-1 CASMAPGTDTQYF TGCGCCAGCATGGCACCAGGCACAGATACGCAGTATTTT
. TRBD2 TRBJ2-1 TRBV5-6 CASSYRTSGDYNEQFF TGTGCCAGCAGCTACCGCACTAGCGGGGATTACAATGAGCAGTTCTTC
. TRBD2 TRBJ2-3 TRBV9 CASSVARSASGSRTDTQYF TGTGCCAGCAGCGTAGCTCGGTCGGCTAGCGGGAGTAGGACAGATACGCAGTATTTT
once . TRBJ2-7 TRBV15 CATSRDTGTNEQYF TGTGCCACCAGCAGAGATACAGGGACTAACGAGCAGTACTTC
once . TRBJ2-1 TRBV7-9 CASSLPGLPSYNEQFF TGTGCCAGCAGCTTGCCGGGACTTCCGTCCTACAATGAGCAGTTCTTC
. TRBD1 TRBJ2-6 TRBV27 CASSPLTGTGANVLTF TGTGCCAGCAGCCCTCTGACAGGGACGGGGGCCAACGTCCTGACTTTC
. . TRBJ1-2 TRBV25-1 CASNGGFGYTF TGTGCCAGCAACGGGGGTTTTGGCTACACCTTC
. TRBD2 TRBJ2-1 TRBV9 CASSGEGGLAVSNEQFF TGTGCCAGCAGCGGAGAGGGGGGACTAGCTGTAAGCAATGAGCAGTTCTTC
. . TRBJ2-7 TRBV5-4 CASSLGTYEQYF TGTGCCAGCAGCTTGGGAACATACGAGCAGTACTTC
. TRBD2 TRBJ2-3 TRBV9 CASSLSGGSTDTQYF TGTGCCAGCAGTCTTAGCGGGGGCAGCACAGATACGCAGTATTTT
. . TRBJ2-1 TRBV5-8 CASSLVGPQFF TGTGCCAGCAGCTTGGTGGGCCCGCAGTTCTTC
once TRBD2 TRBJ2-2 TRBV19 CASSIKGTGGLAGDNGELFF TGTGCCAGTAGTATCAAAGGGACAGGGGGACTAGCGGGAGACAACGGGGAGCTGTTTTTT
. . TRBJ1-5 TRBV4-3 CASSQDLGNQPQHF TGCGCCAGCAGCCAAGATCTGGGAAATCAGCCCCAGCATTTT
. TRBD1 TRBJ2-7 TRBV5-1 CASSPGTGATYEQYF TGCGCCAGCAGTCCTGGGACAGGGGCGACATACGAGCAGTACTTC
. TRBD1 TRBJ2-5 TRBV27 CASSSRRASSGQGRETQYF TGTGCCAGCAGTTCCCGCCGCGCGAGCTCGGGACAGGGTCGGGAGACCCAGTACTTC
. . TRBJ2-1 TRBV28 CASPPRGSYNEQFF TGTGCCAGCCCCCCTAGGGGGTCCTACAATGAGCAGTTCTTC
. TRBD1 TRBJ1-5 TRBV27 CASSSRDRPDSNQPQHF TGTGCCAGCAGTTCCCGGGACAGACCGGATAGCAATCAGCCCCAGCATTTT
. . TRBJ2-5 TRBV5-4 CASSPPLRDKGRETQYF TGTGCCAGCAGCCCACCACTCCGGGACAAGGGAAGAGAGACCCAGTACTTC
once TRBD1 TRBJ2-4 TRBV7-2 CASSLGRDRGNIQYF TGTGCCAGCAGCTTAGGCCGGGACAGGGGAAACATTCAGTACTTC
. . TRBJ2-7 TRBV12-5 CASGLAPDYEQYF TGTGCTAGTGGTTTGGCCCCAGACTACGAGCAGTACTTC
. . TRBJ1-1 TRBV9 CASSVDTNTEAFF TGTGCCAGCAGCGTTGACACGAACACTGAAGCTTTCTTT
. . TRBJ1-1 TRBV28 CASSLIKSNTEAFF TGTGCCAGCAGTTTAATAAAATCGAACACTGAAGCTTTCTTT
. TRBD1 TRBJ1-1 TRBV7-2 CASSPRQGAGAEAFF TGTGCCAGCAGCCCCCGACAGGGGGCAGGTGCTGAAGCTTTCTTT
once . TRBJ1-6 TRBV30 CAWSVAAEGSPLHF TGTGCCTGGAGTGTAGCGGCGGAGGGTTCACCCCTCCACTTT
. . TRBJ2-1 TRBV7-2 CASSLAGGYNEQFF TGTGCCAGCAGCTTAGCGGGGGGTTACAATGAGCAGTTCTTC
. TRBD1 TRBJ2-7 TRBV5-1 CASSDPTGGHTREQYF TGCGCCAGCAGCGACCCGACAGGGGGTCATACCCGCGAGCAGTACTTC
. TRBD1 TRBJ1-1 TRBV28 CASTLTQGRQGEGF TGTGCCAGCACACTGACCCAGGGACGACAGGGAGAGGGGTTT
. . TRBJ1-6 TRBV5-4 CASSLSRAGNSPLHF TGTGCCAGCAGCTTGAGCAGGGCGGGCAATTCACCCCTCCACTTT
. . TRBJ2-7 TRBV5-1 CASSLGRGRTYEQYF TGCGCCAGCAGCTTGGGAAGGGGCCGGACCTACGAGCAGTACTTC
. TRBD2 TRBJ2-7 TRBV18 CASSSSGTYEQYF TGTGCCAGCTCATCTAGCGGGACCTACGAGCAGTACTTC
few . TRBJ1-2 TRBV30 CAWGRDRPYGYTF TGTGCCTGGGGACGGGACCGCCCCTATGGCTACACCTTC
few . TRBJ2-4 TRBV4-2 CASSQDAGSNNIQYF TGTGCCAGCAGCCAAGACGCCGGGAGTAACAACATTCAGTACTTC
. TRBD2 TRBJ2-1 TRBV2 CASAIWLAGGPMYNEQFF TGTGCCAGCGCCATTTGGCTAGCGGGAGGGCCTATGTACAATGAGCAGTTCTTC
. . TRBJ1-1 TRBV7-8 CASIITGPDGTEAFF TGTGCCAGCATCATTACAGGGCCCGACGGCACTGAAGCTTTCTTT
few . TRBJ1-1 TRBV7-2 CASSPRARTEAFF TGTGCCAGCAGCCCCCGGGCGCGCACTGAAGCTTTCTTT
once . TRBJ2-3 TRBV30 CAGDGRGSTDTQYF TGTGCCGGAGACGGGCGGGGAAGCACAGATACGCAGTATTTT
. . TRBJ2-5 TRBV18 CASSPPSETQYF TGTGCCAGCTCACCACCGTCGGAGACCCAGTACTTC
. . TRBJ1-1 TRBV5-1 CASSLDSVNTEAFF TGCGCCAGCAGCTTGGACAGTGTGAACACTGAAGCTTTCTTT
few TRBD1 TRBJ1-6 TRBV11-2 CASSLVLTGGSPLHF TGTGCCAGCAGCTTAGTGTTGACAGGGGGTTCACCCCTCCACTTT
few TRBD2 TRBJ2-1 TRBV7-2 CASSRGSGGAPYNEQFF TGTGCCAGCAGCCGGGGTAGCGGGGGGGCCCCTTACAATGAGCAGTTCTTC
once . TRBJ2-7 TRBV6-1 CASSRDPEYEQYF TGTGCCAGCAGCCGGGACCCGGAATACGAGCAGTACTTC
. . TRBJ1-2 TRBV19 CASSIPGAGGYGYTF TGTGCCAGTAGTATCCCGGGGGCCGGGGGCTATGGCTACACCTTC
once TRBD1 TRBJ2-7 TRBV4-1 CASSQEEGRGHEQYF TGCGCCAGCAGCCAAGAGGAGGGCAGGGGGCACGAGCAGTACTTC
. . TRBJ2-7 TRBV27 CASSLGWQSYEQYF TGTGCCAGCAGTTTGGGTTGGCAGTCCTACGAGCAGTACTTC
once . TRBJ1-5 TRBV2 CASSRDNQDQPQHF TGTGCCAGCAGTCGGGACAACCAGGATCAGCCCCAGCATTTT